This is a list of T cell receptor beta chains from one sample in a study of T cell repertoires in cytomegalovirus infection. TCRdb ran MiXCR on the reads and lists one entry per CDR3 protein. The profile covers hundreds of thousands of distinct CDR3 sequences, with 20% to 30% appearing a single time and 8% taken by the ten largest. Material: CD8+ T cells from PBMCs. The receptors derive from a human donor in good health (CMV status not recorded). Some clones in this sample may be carry-over from other donors' samples. Both conserved end residues are part of each CDR3. The order of the fields is J gene, clone size, V gene, D gene, CDR3 protein, CDR3 DNA. A D gene is named only where the DNA matches it firmly. Rows give clone size only sometimes, using once, few, many, or a class for an expanded clone.

>TRBJ2-7|few|TRBV14|-
CASSHLSEQYF
TGTGCCAGCAGCCATCTCAGCGAGCAGTACTTC
>TRBJ1-1|-|TRBV6-2/TRBV6-3|-
CASSPSGQGMNTEAFF
TGTGCCAGCAGTCCCTCGGGGCAGGGGATGAACACTGAAGCTTTCTTT
>TRBJ2-1|-|TRBV27|-
CASSKPGAWGNEQFF
TGTGCCAGCAGCAAGCCGGGGGCCTGGGGCAATGAGCAGTTCTTC
>TRBJ1-1|-|TRBV23-1|-
CASITVSNTEAFF
TGCGCCAGCATAACAGTTTCGAACACTGAAGCTTTCTTT
>TRBJ2-1|many|TRBV10-3|TRBD1
CAISEGTGGHNEQFF
TGTGCCATCAGTGAAGGGACAGGGGGACACAATGAGCAGTTCTTC
>TRBJ2-7|-|TRBV27|-
CANRQAGGGAYYEQYF
TGTGCCAACAGGCAGGCCGGCGGAGGGGCCTACTACGAGCAGTACTTC
>TRBJ2-6|-|TRBV27|-
CASSLPTSGANVLTF
TGTGCCAGCAGTTTACCCACCTCTGGGGCCAACGTCCTGACTTTC
>TRBJ2-4|-|TRBV25-1|-
CASSEQGTNIQYF
TGTGCCAGCAGTGAACAGGGGACAAACATTCAGTACTTC
>TRBJ2-5|-|TRBV7-6|TRBD1
CASQPGQGSRETQYF
TGTGCCAGCCAGCCTGGACAGGGGAGCAGAGAGACCCAGTACTTC
>TRBJ2-5|many|TRBV28|TRBD2
CASSFRGGRETQYF
TGTGCCAGCAGTTTCCGGGGGGGCCGGGAGACCCAGTACTTC
>TRBJ1-2|-|TRBV20-1|-
CSARAGLPRGYGYTF
TGCAGTGCTCGCGCGGGGCTCCCCCGCGGCTATGGCTACACCTTC
>TRBJ2-1|many|TRBV7-9|TRBD1
CASSPGGWSSYNEQFF
TGTGCCAGCAGCCCAGGGGGCTGGAGCTCCTACAATGAGCAGTTCTTC
>TRBJ2-5|many|TRBV6-2/TRBV6-3|-
CASGGSMETQYF
TGTGCCAGCGGGGGTTCAATGGAGACCCAGTACTTC
>TRBJ2-5|-|TRBV12-3/TRBV12-4|-
CASSSDGTTRAGSETQYF
TGTGCCAGCAGTTCAGATGGGACGACCAGGGCGGGTTCAGAGACCCAGTACTTC
>TRBJ2-2|-|TRBV7-9|TRBD1
CASSIYRGRVTGELFF
TGTGCCAGCAGCATCTACAGGGGGCGCGTCACCGGGGAGCTGTTTTTT
>TRBJ2-1|-|TRBV5-1|TRBD2
CASSFTSGGYASYNEQFF
TGCGCCAGCAGCTTCACTAGCGGGGGGTACGCCTCCTACAATGAGCAGTTCTTC
>TRBJ1-1|few|TRBV5-1|-
CASSLIPGQNTEAFF
TGCGCCAGCAGCCTCATACCGGGACAGAACACTGAAGCTTTCTTT
>TRBJ1-5|-|TRBV7-9|TRBD1
CASSFVGQGGGGPQPQHF
TGTGCCAGCAGCTTCGTGGGACAGGGCGGCGGTGGTCCCCAGCCCCAGCATTTT
>TRBJ1-1|many|TRBV19|-
CASSLDRTMSTEAFF
TGTGCCAGTAGCCTAGACAGGACAATGAGCACTGAAGCTTTCTTT
>TRBJ2-3|-|TRBV20-1|TRBD2
CSARGTSDTDTQYF
TGCAGTGCTAGAGGGACTAGCGACACAGATACGCAGTATTTT
>TRBJ2-1|few|TRBV7-6|-
CASSPVISWGNEQFF
TGTGCCAGCAGCCCTGTAATAAGCTGGGGCAATGAGCAGTTCTTC
>TRBJ2-7|-|TRBV14|-
CASSHARDNFYEQYF
TGTGCCAGCAGCCACGCCCGGGACAACTTTTACGAGCAGTACTTC